One sample yielded the 5 T cell receptor beta chains listed below, sequenced in a study of molecular identifiers for immune sequencing clone quantification. Via MiXCR, TCRdb re-called the PCR reads, giving one row per CDR3 protein. The sample contains around 43,000 distinct CDR3 sequences, 15% to 20% of which appear only once. The specimen was naive CD8+ T cells from blood, with Jurkat cell RNA spiked in. The subset is: FACS-sorted CD8+CD4-CCR7+CD45RA+ naive T cells. These TCRs come from a human donor in good health. Some libraries in this study had Jurkat cell RNA spiked in.

The chain joins TRBV5-1 to TRBJ2-1; 7 bases are shared with TRBD1. Trimming took 4 bases from V and 0 from J; bases not matched to a gene: 10. Per germline, CDR1 SGHRS and CDR2 YFSETQ. CDR3 length: 17 residues. As DNA, the CDR3 is TGCGCCAGCAGCCCTTTCGGGACAGCCAGCTCCTACAATGAGCAGTTCTTC. It translates to CASSPFGTASSYNEQFF.

This clonotype turned up a few times. A read error is possible here, since a much larger clone lies one base away. The J gene is TRBJ1-1, the V gene TRBV15, with D maybe TRBD1 (5 bases). The V gene's germline CDR1 is LNHNV and CDR2 YYDKDF (reference sequence). The CDR3 is 13 residues long. The CDR3 here is CAASSDWGTEAFF. The DNA of the CDR3 is TGTGCCGCCAGCAGTGACTGGGGGACTGAAGCTTTCTTT. The variable domain in full, completed from reference TRBV15 and TRBJ1-1, reads DAMVIQNPRYQVTQFGKPVTLSCSQTLNHNVMYWYQQKSSQAPKLLFHYYDKDFNNEADTPDNFQSRRPNTSFCFLDIRSPGLGDTAMYLCAASSDWGTEAFFGQGTRLTVV.

This clonotype was seen ten or more times. V usage is TRBV19 and J usage is TRBJ2-3, with D perhaps matching TRBD1 (6 bases). V shed 7 bases and J shed 2 bases, with 13 bases lying between them. From germline, CDR1 is LNHDA and CDR2 SQIVND (reference sequence). The CDR3 length is 14 residues. DNA of the CDR3: TGTGCCAGTAATCCACAGGGTACCACAGATACGCAGTATTTT. Translating gives CASNPQGTTDTQYF.

This chain uses TRBV5-6 with TRBJ2-5; weak D call: TRBD1 (5 bases). From germline, CDR1 is SGHDT and CDR2 YYEEEE. The CDR3 covers 13 residues. Trimming took off 2 bases at V and 6 bases at J, with 11 bases between the two ends. This CDR3 is CASSFRQQKTQYF. CDR3 in DNA: TGTGCCAGCAGCTTTAGACAGCAGAAGACCCAGTACTTC.

The sample holds many counts of this clonotype. This rearrangement joins TRBV28 to TRBJ2-3, with 12 bases that match TRBD2. In germline, CDR1 is MDHEN, CDR2 SYDVKM. Trimming at V came to 6 bases and at J to 0 bases, leaving 16 bases not matched to a gene. This CDR3 is 20 amino acids long. The CDR3 spells CASSSQRGTSGLSSTDTQYF. The CDR3 DNA follows: TGTGCCAGCAGCTCCCAAAGGGGGACTAGCGGGTTATCTAGCACAGATACGCAGTATTTT.